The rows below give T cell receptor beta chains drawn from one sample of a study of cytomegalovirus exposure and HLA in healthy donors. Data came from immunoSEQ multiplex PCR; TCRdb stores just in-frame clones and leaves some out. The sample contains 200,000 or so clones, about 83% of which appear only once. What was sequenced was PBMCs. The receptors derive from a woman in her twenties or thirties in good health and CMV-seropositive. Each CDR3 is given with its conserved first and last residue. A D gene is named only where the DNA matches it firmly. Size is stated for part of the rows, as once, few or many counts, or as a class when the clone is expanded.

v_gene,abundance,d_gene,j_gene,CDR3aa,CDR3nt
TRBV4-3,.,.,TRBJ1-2,CASSQVLGAMGYGYTF,TGCGCCAGCAGCCAAGTCTTAGGGGCGATGGGCTATGGCTACACCTTC
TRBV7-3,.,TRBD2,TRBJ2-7,CASSSLQGLAAIKQYF,TGTGCCAGCAGCTCACTCCAGGGACTAGCCGCTATTAAGCAGTACTTC
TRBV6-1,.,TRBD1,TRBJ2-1,CASSERDRSGNEQFF,TGTGCCAGCAGTGAAAGGGACAGGAGTGGAAATGAGCAGTTCTTC
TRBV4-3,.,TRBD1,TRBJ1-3,CASSQGQGGAGNTIYF,TGCGCCAGCAGCCAGGGACAGGGAGGCGCTGGAAACACCATATATTTT
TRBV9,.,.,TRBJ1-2,CASSVGGIGDYGYTF,TGTGCCAGCAGCGTAGGAGGTATCGGGGATTATGGCTACACCTTC
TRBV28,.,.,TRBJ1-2,CASVQGQTYGYTF,TGTGCCAGCGTCCAGGGACAAACCTATGGCTACACCTTC
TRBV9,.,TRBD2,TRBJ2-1,CASSVVKGLPQSRDEQFF,TGTGCCAGCAGCGTAGTAAAGGGACTACCCCAATCCAGGGATGAGCAGTTCTTC
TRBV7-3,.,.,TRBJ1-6,CASSWGLNNSPLHF,TGTGCCAGCAGCTGGGGACTGAATAATTCACCCCTCCACTTT
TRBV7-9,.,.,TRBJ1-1,CSSRMVLGEAFF,TGTTCCAGCAGGATGGTACTTGGTGAAGCTTTCTTT
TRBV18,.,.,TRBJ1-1,CASSPGGSGTEAFF,TGTGCCAGCTCACCCGGAGGGTCGGGCACTGAAGCTTTCTTT
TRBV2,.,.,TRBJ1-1,CASSQGSNTEAFF,TGTGCCAGCAGTCAGGGGAGTAACACTGAAGCTTTCTTT
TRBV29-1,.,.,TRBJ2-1,CSAHQRRNNEQFF,TGCAGCGCACACCAGCGGAGAAACAATGAGCAGTTCTTC
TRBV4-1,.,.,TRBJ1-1,CASSPSSTRGLNTEAFF,TGCGCCAGCAGCCCATCCTCGACCCGGGGTTTGAACACTGAAGCTTTCTTT
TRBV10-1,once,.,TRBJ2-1,CASSQGAQSRQFF,TGCGCCAGCAGTCAAGGGGCCCAAAGTCGGCAGTTCTTC
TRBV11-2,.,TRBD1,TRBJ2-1,CASSSIRDRNYNEQFF,TGTGCCAGCAGCTCTATCCGGGACAGGAACTACAATGAGCAGTTCTTC
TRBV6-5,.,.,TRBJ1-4,CASRDRDTTNEKLFF,TGTGCCAGCAGAGACCGGGACACAACTAATGAAAAACTGTTTTTT
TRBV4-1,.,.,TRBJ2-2,CASSQQGELFF,TGCGCCAGCAGCCAACAAGGGGAGCTGTTTTTT
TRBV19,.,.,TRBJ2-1,CASRGRSSSYNEQFF,TGTGCCAGTAGGGGCAGGTCGAGCTCCTACAATGAGCAGTTCTTC
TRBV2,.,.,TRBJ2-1,CASSYVPLEEQFF,TGTGCCAGCAGTTACGTTCCGCTTGAGGAGCAGTTCTTC
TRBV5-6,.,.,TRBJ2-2,CASSLVASWDTGELFF,TGTGCCAGCAGCTTGGTGGCTAGTTGGGACACCGGGGAGCTGTTTTTT
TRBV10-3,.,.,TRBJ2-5,CAISQGLALQETQYF,TGTGCCATCAGCCAGGGTCTCGCGCTCCAAGAGACCCAGTACTTC
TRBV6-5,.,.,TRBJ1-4,CASSWTVQNEKLFF,TGTGCCAGCAGTTGGACAGTTCAGAATGAAAAACTGTTTTTT
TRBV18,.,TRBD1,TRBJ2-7,CASSRQGGIYEQYF,TGTGCCAGCTCCCGACAGGGGGGGATCTACGAGCAGTACTTC
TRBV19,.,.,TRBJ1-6,CASTSGVKDSPLHF,TGTGCCAGTACCTCGGGGGTGAAGGATTCACCCCTCCACTTT
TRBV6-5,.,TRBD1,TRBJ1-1,CASSYVGTGAGEAFF,TGTGCCAGCAGTTACGTAGGGACAGGGGCGGGTGAAGCTTTCTTT
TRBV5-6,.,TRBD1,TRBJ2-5,CASESWTGSETQYF,TGTGCCAGCGAATCGTGGACAGGGTCGGAGACCCAGTACTTC
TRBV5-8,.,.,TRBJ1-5,CASSLADRPNQPQHF,TGTGCCAGCAGCTTGGCGGACAGACCCAATCAGCCCCAGCATTTT
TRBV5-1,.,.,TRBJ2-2,CASSLGTSGTGELFF,TGCGCCAGCAGCCTAGGGACATCGGGCACCGGGGAGCTGTTTTTT
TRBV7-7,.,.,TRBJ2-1,CASSLGQGNEQFF,TGTGCTAGCAGCTTAGGCCAGGGTAATGAGCAGTTCTTC
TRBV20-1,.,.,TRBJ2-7,CSAQGSYEQYF,TGCAGTGCGCAGGGTTCCTACGAGCAGTACTTC
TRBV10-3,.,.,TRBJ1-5,CAISGDTYSNQPQHF,TGTGCCATCAGTGGGGACACCTATAGCAATCAGCCCCAGCATTTT
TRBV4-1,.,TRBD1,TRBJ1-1,CASSQVGTGRRTEAFF,TGCGCCAGCAGCCAAGTGGGGACAGGGAGGAGGACTGAAGCTTTCTTT
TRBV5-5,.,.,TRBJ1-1,CASSLAPLLSAEAFF,TGTGCCAGCAGCTTGGCCCCCCTTTTGTCGGCTGAAGCTTTCTTT
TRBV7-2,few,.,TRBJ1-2,CASSLSTRSSGYTF,TGTGCCAGCAGCTTATCGACCAGGTCTTCTGGCTACACCTTC